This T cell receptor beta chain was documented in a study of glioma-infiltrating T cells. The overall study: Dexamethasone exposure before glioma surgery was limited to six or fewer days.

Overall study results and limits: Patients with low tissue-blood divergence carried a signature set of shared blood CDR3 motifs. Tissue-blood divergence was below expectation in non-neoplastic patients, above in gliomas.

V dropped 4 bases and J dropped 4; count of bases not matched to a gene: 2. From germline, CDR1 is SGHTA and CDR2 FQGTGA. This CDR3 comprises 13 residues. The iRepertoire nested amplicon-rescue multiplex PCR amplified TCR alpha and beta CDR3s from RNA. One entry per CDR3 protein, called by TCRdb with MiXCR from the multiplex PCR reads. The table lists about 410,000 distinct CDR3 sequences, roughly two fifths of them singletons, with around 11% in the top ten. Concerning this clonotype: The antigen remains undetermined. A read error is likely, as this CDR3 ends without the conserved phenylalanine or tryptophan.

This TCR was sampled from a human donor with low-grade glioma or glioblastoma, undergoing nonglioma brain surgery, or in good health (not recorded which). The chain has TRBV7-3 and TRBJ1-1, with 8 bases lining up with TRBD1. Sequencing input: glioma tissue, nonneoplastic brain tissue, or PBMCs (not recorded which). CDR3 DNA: TGTGCCAGCAGCTCCGGACAGGGCACTGAAGCTTTCTCT. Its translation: CASSSGQGTEAFS.